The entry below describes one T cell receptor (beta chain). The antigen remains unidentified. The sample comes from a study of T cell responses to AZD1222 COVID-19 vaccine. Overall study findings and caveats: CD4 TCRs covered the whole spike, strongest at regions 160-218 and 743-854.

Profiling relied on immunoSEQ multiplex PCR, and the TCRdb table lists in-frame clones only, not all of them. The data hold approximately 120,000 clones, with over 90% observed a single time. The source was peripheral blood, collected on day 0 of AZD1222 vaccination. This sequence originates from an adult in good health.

The CDR3 DNA reads TGTGCCAGCAAGGGGAAGGGCCAGAGCCCAGGCTATGGCTACACCTTC. Translated, it gives CASKGKGQSPGYGYTF. The chain employs TRBV2 and TRBJ1-2, with TRBD1 as a possible D gene (5 bases). The CDR3 has 16 residues. Looked up from germline, CDR1 is SNHLY and CDR2 is FYNNEI. Trimming cost V 7 bases and J 4 bases, with 22 bases left between them.